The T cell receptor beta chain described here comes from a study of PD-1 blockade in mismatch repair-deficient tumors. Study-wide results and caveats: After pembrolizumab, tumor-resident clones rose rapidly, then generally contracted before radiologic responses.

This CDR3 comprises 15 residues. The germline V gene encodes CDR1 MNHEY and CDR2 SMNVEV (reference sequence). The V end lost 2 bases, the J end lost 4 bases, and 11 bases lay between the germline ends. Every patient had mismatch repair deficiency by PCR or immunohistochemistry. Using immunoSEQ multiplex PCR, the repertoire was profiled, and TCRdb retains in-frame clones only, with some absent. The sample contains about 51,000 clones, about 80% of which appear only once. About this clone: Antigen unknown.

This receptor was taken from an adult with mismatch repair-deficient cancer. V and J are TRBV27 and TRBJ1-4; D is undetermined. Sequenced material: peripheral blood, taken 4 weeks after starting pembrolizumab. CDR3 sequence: CASSLNSGDNEKLFF. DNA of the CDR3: TGTGCCAGCAGTTTAAACTCGGGCGATAATGAAAAACTGTTTTTT.